This T cell receptor beta chain was profiled in a study of early T cells in non-severe SARS-CoV-2 infection. The wider study: With bulk RNA from unsorted whole blood as input, sequencing yielded unpaired chains. Findings of the study overall: Database matching using VDJdb favored anti-spike CD8 responses, with private and CD4 specificities left missing.

This CDR3 has 14 residues. V gave up 6 bases and J gave up 3 bases, with 13 bases separating them. Attachment of unique molecular identifiers was made to individual cDNA molecules. TCRdb fed the 5' RACE reads into MiXCR, producing one record per CDR3 protein. The sample holds 35,000 to 50,000 distinct CDR3 sequences; about 23% are singletons and the top ten take about 4.7%. In regard to this clonotype: The target antigen is unknown.

This specimen was whole blood, taken at baseline. This rearrangement joins TRBV12-3 or TRBV12-4 to TRBJ2-3; maybe TRBD2 (5 bases). This sequence was found in an adult who was a healthcare worker with PCR-confirmed SARS-CoV-2 infection or an uninfected control (not recorded which). For the CDR3, the DNA is TGTGCCAGCAGCCTCGGACTGGGAACAGATACGCAGTATTTT. Its translation: CASSLGLGTDTQYF.